The 10 T cell receptor beta chains listed next were all sequenced from one sample in a study of T cell repertoires in cytomegalovirus infection. Their specific antigens are unknown. TCRdb itself ran the reads through MiXCR, one entry per CDR3 protein. The table has under 850,000 distinct CDR3 sequences, around 32% seen once. The sample in question was cultured PBMCs, obtained from culture after CMV antigen stimulation. The receptors were sampled from a human donor in good health (CMV status not recorded). Some clones in this sample may be carry-over from other donors' samples.

CDR3 sequence: CSAPRESGDLQFF. The CDR3 DNA reads TGCAGTGCACCCCGTGAGAGCGGAGACCTTCAGTTCTTC. The chain uses TRBV20-1 and TRBJ2-1, with a tentative D call TRBD2 (5 bases). The CDR3 has 13 residues. Germline V CDR1 and CDR2: DFQATT, SNEGSKA (reference sequence). Trimming removed 6 bases at V and 13 bases at J, with 22 bases between.

This clonotype was observed at least ten times. The rearrangement uses TRBV11-3 and TRBJ1-1; TRBD1 matches at 8 bases. Germline loops: CDR1 SGHNT, CDR2 YENEEA. The junction had 8 bases not matched to a gene; V was cut back by 5 bases and J by 12 bases. This CDR3 is built from 12 residues. CDR3 in DNA: TGTGCCAGCAGCGGTGACAGGGGTCGAACTTTCTTT. This codes for CASSGDRGRTFF. The entire variable domain, with the rest obtained from reference TRBV11-3 and TRBJ1-1, is as follows: EAGVVQSPRYKIIEKKQPVAFWCNPISGHNTLYWYLQNLGQGPELLIRYENEEAVDDSQLPKDRFSAERLKGVDSTLKIQPAELGDSAVYLCASSGDRGRTFFGQGTRLTVV.

This chain connects TRBV2 to TRBJ2-5; possible D gene TRBD2, 5 bases. The CDR3 consists of 16 residues. V was trimmed by 6 bases and J by 5 bases, leaving 22 bases between them. Per germline, CDR1 SNHLY and CDR2 FYNNEI. This CDR3 reads CASRLDTMRGSETQYF. The CDR3 DNA reads as TGTGCCAGCAGGCTAGATACTATGCGAGGGTCGGAGACCCAGTACTTC. Full variable domain (missing parts from reference TRBV2 and TRBJ2-5): EPEVTQTPSHQVTQMGQEVILRCVPISNHLYFYWYRQILGQKVEFLVSFYNNEISEKSEIFDDQFSVERPDGSNFTLKIRSTKLEDSAMYFCASRLDTMRGSETQYFGPGTRLLVL.

The V gene is TRBV7-6, the J gene TRBJ2-1; D not certain. The CDR3 contains 13 residues. Germline values: CDR1 SGHVS, CDR2 FNYEAQ. Trimming cost V 2 bases and J 5 bases, with 7 bases left between them. The CDR3 is CASSLSVNNEQFF. The CDR3 bases are TGTGCCAGCAGCTTATCTGTCAACAATGAGCAGTTCTTC.

This clonotype occurred a few times. The chain uses TRBV6-1 and TRBJ1-1; D gene unclear. The CDR3 totals 14 residues. Germline V gene lookup returns CDR1 MNHNS and CDR2 SASEGT. The V and J ends lost 3 bases and 5 bases respectively, with 13 bases between them. The CDR3 bases are TGTGCCAGCAGTGACTTCTTTCTTAATACTGAAGCTTTCTTT. As protein: CASSDFFLNTEAFF.

This clonotype came up once. The V gene is TRBV20-1, the J gene TRBJ2-7, with 10 bases identical to TRBD2. This CDR3 contains 15 residues. V lost 0 bases, J lost 2 bases, and 4 bases stayed unmatched. Germline assignment: CDR1 DFQATT and CDR2 SNEGSKA (reference sequence). As DNA, the CDR3 is TGCAGTGCTAGAGACCCTAGCGGGAGAGCCTACGAGCAGTACTTC. It specifies CSARDPSGRAYEQYF.

This clonotype was counted a few times. The chain links TRBV7-2 to TRBJ1-3; no clear D gene. This CDR3 region has 16 residues. The ends were cut back, 5 bases at V and 8 bases at J, with 22 bases in the middle. Germline-derived CDR1 and CDR2 are SGHTA and FQGNSA. Here the CDR3 DNA reads TGTGCCAGCAGCCCGCGTTTCTGGAGCTTTGGGGACACCATATATTTT. It yields the protein CASSPRFWSFGDTIYF.

The chain employs TRBV4-3 and TRBJ2-2; D not resolved. With 3 bases removed from V and 4 bases from J, the gap between germline ends came to 15 bases. The CDR3 length is 16 residues. The V gene's germline CDR1 is LGHNA and CDR2 YSLEER. CDR3 protein: CASSQVLRKGTGELFF. For the CDR3, the DNA is TGCGCCAGCAGCCAGGTTTTGAGAAAGGGCACCGGGGAGCTGTTTTTT.

V is TRBV6-2 or TRBV6-3 and J is TRBJ2-7; possible D gene TRBD1, 5 bases. The V end was cut by 2 bases, the J end by 0 bases, with 11 bases between. The CDR3 is 15 residues long. The germline CDR1 and CDR2 sequences are MNHEY and SVGEGT. CDR3 sequence: CASSYDDSNSYEQYF. The CDR3 DNA is TGTGCCAGCAGTTACGATGACAGCAACTCCTACGAGCAGTACTTC.

The V gene is TRBV7-9, the J gene TRBJ2-1; no clear D. The V gene lost 2 bases and the J gene lost 5 bases, with 7 bases spanning the gap. This CDR3 is built from 13 residues. Germline CDR1 SEHNR, CDR2 FQNEAQ (reference sequence). The CDR3 region has the DNA TGTGCCAGCAGCTTAAAGGGAAACAATGAGCAGTTCTTC. It is translated as CASSLKGNNEQFF.